Presented here are 29 T cell receptor beta chains from one specimen sequenced in a study of blood T cell repertoires in COVID-19. Repertoires were generated with immunoSEQ multiplex PCR, while TCRdb's copy carries only in-frame clones and drops some. Among approximately 360,000 clones listed, over 75% were seen once. The sequenced material came from PBMCs or T cells enriched from blood (not recorded which). These TCRs come from a middle-aged man in a cohort exposed to, infected with or recovered from COVID-19 (not recorded which).

The chain combines TRBV5-1 with TRBJ1-1; D is ambiguous. The CDR3 length is 13 residues. Trimming took 4 bases from V and 4 from J, leaving 11 bases between them. The germline gives CDR1 SGHRS, CDR2 YFSETQ. CDR3 in amino acids: CASSAPGITEAFF. Written as DNA, the CDR3 is TGCGCCAGCAGCGCCCCAGGTATCACTGAAGCTTTCTTT.

The J gene is TRBJ1-3, the V gene TRBV18; 10 positions agree with TRBD1. The CDR3 runs to 16 residues. The junction had 2 bases not matched to a gene; V was cut back by 1 base and J by 2 bases. Germline V gives CDR1 KGHSH, CDR2 LQKENI. CDR3 region: CASSPQGTGAGNTIYF. CDR3 bases: TGTGCCAGCTCACCACAAGGGACAGGGGCTGGAAACACCATATATTTT. Drawing the rest from reference TRBV18 and TRBJ1-3, the complete variable domain is NAGVMQNPRHLVRRRGQEARLRCSPMKGHSHVYWYRQLPEEGLKFMVYLQKENIIDESGMPKERFSAEFPKEGPSILRIQQVVRGDSAAYFCASSPQGTGAGNTIYFGEGSWLTVV.

This CDR3 is CASSVRLALKNTGELFF. In DNA, the CDR3 is TGTGCCAGCAGCGTAAGACTAGCGCTAAAGAACACCGGGGAGCTGTTTTTT. The chain joins TRBV7-8 to TRBJ2-2; 8 nucleotides agree with TRBD2. V lost 5 bases to trimming and J lost 1 base; unmatched junction nucleotides: 9. The CDR3 has 17 amino acids. Germline loops: CDR1 SGHVS, CDR2 FQNEAQ.

Notes on this clone: The sample contains more than one DNA sequence encoding this CDR3. The chain employs TRBV9 and TRBJ1-1; D not certain. The CDR3 is 13 residues long. In germline, CDR1 is SGDLS, CDR2 YYNGEE. Trimming left V 0 bases short and J 5 bases short, with 8 bases between. CDR3 sequence: CASSVDHRTEAFF. The CDR3 DNA reads as TGTGCCAGCAGCGTAGATCACAGAACTGAAGCTTTCTTT.

This chain uses TRBV19 with TRBJ1-6; D is possibly TRBD1 (5 bases). The V end lost 10 bases, the J end lost 5 bases, and 15 bases lay between the germline ends. This CDR3 comprises 14 residues. The germline V gene encodes CDR1 LNHDA and CDR2 SQIVND (reference sequence). The CDR3 coding sequence is TGTGCCACTGCGGGGGGGATGCATAATTCACCCCTCCACTTT. As protein: CATAGGMHNSPLHF.

This sequence joins TRBV19 and TRBJ2-5; D may be TRBD1 (6 bases). The germline V and J ends were trimmed by 1 base and 2 bases, with 14 bases remaining between them. Germline V lookup: CDR1 LNHDA, CDR2 SQIVND (reference sequence). The length of the CDR3 is 16 residues. CDR3 nucleotide sequence: TGTGCCAGTAGTATAGTTGGGGGCCTGGCACAAGAGACCCAGTACTTC. Protein product: CASSIVGGLAQETQYF.

The chain recombines TRBV6-5 with TRBJ1-1; D gene ambiguous. The germline V and J ends were trimmed by 9 bases and 1 base, with 9 bases remaining between them. The CDR3 is 12 residues long. Germline V gives CDR1 MNHEY, CDR2 SVGAGI. For the CDR3, the DNA is TGTGCCAGTACAGCACCGAACACTGAAGCTTTCTTT. It is translated as CASTAPNTEAFF.

The chain combines TRBV9 with TRBJ2-3, with D uncertain. This CDR3 has 15 residues. The V end lost 0 bases, the J end lost 2 bases, and 10 bases lay between the germline ends. Germline CDR1 is SGDLS and CDR2 is YYNGEE. The CDR3 here is CASSVDATYTDTQYF. CDR3 coding DNA: TGTGCCAGCAGCGTAGATGCTACCTACACAGATACGCAGTATTTT.

The count of this clone is one. The chain carries TRBV10-3 and TRBJ1-5; no reliable D call. In germline, CDR1 is ENHRY, CDR2 SYGVKD. Trimming stripped 0 bases from V and 1 base from J, with 7 bases between. The CDR3 contains 15 residues. CDR3 in amino acids: CAISESSRSNQPQHF. The CDR3 coding sequence is TGTGCCATCAGTGAGTCTTCCAGGAGCAATCAGCCCCAGCATTTT.

The chain couples TRBV6-5 to TRBJ1-5, with D tentatively TRBD1 (6 bases). Trimming took off 2 bases at V and 5 bases at J, with 16 bases between the two ends. CDR1 and CDR2 from the germline V gene are MNHEY and SVGAGI. The CDR3 sequence is 16 residues long. In nucleotides, the CDR3 is TGTGCCAGCAGTTACGGGCTCCAGGGGTTCGATCAGCCCCAGCATTTT. Translation gives CASSYGLQGFDQPQHF.

The chain recombines TRBV18 with TRBJ2-5; TRBD2 matches at 11 bases. Trimming at V came to 3 bases and at J to 4 bases, leaving 4 bases not matched to a gene. This CDR3 spans 15 amino acids. The germline gives CDR1 KGHSH, CDR2 LQKENI. CDR3 nucleotides: TGTGCCAGCTCACCCACTAGCGGGAGTAGAGAGACCCAGTACTTC. It is translated as CASSPTSGSRETQYF.

The CDR3 DNA reads TGTGCCAGCAGAAGACGGGAGGCGGAAAAACTGTTTTTT. Protein sequence: CASRRREAEKLFF. The chain joins TRBV7-9 to TRBJ1-4; D gene ambiguous. V lost 6 bases, J lost 8 bases, and 13 bases lay in between. Germline CDR1 reads SEHNR; CDR2 reads FQNEAQ (reference sequence). This CDR3 spans 13 amino acids.

V usage is TRBV2 and J usage is TRBJ1-2; TRBD1 aligns across 7 bases. CDR1 and CDR2 (germline): SNHLY, FYNNEI. The CDR3 spans 16 residues. The junction had 12 bases not matched to a gene; V was cut back by 4 bases and J by 4 bases. CDR3 in DNA: TGTGCCAGCAGTGCACAGGGGACTCCTGCGTCCTATGGCTACACCTTC. Amino acids: CASSAQGTPASYGYTF.

The rearrangement joins TRBV5-1 to TRBJ2-1; 9 positions match TRBD2. Germline-derived CDR1 and CDR2 are SGHRS and YFSETQ. Germline trimming cut 3 bases from V and 6 bases from J; bases unmatched to any gene: 7. The CDR3 contains 15 residues. The CDR3 nucleotides are TGCGCCAGCAGCTGGGGGAGTAGCGGGAGCAATGAGCAGTTCTTC. It yields the protein CASSWGSSGSNEQFF.

The J gene is TRBJ2-5, the V gene TRBV6-5; TRBD1 agrees at 8 bases. Germline lookup yields CDR1 MNHEY and CDR2 SVGAGI. V lost 9 bases, J lost 5 bases, and 5 bases stayed unmatched. This CDR3 comprises 12 residues. CDR3 nucleotides: TGTGCCAGTCTCGACAGGGGTGAGACCCAGTACTTC. It translates to CASLDRGETQYF.

This chain links TRBV7-6 with TRBJ1-4; no reliable D call. The V and J ends lost 0 bases and 10 bases respectively, with 9 bases between them. Germline CDR1 is SGHVS and CDR2 is FNYEAQ. This CDR3 comprises 13 residues. The CDR3 sequence: CASSLALGVKLFF. The CDR3 nucleotides read TGTGCCAGCAGCTTAGCGCTCGGGGTAAAACTGTTTTTT.

The V call is TRBV7-2, the J call TRBJ2-6; D is unresolved. The CDR3 has 13 amino acids. The ends were cut back, 5 bases at V and 2 bases at J, with 4 bases in the middle. Germline CDR1 is SGHTA and CDR2 is FQGNSA. The CDR3 spells CASSRAGANVLTF. For the CDR3, the DNA is TGTGCCAGCAGCCGGGCTGGGGCCAACGTCCTGACTTTC.

This clone was picked up a small number of times. The gene calls are TRBV6-5 and TRBJ1-5, with 8 bases fitting TRBD1. Per the germline V gene, CDR1 is MNHEY and CDR2 is SVGAGI. Trimming cost V 6 bases and J 1 base; bases outside gene matches: 5. The length of the CDR3 is 15 residues. The CDR3 DNA reads as TGTGCCAGCAGCGGGACAGGAGAGAGCAATCAGCCCCAGCATTTT. Translated: CASSGTGESNQPQHF.

The chain carries TRBV27 and TRBJ2-3, with TRBD2 identical over 10 bases. There are 17 residues in the CDR3. The J segment lost 5 bases and the V segment lost 5 bases, leaving 13 bases of the junction unmatched. Germline V gene lookup returns CDR1 MNHEY and CDR2 SMNVEV (reference sequence). CDR3 loop: CASSARPLAGEGDTQYF. As DNA, the CDR3 is TGTGCCAGCAGTGCCAGGCCCCTAGCGGGAGAAGGAGATACGCAGTATTTT.

This chain connects TRBV29-1 to TRBJ2-5, with TRBD2 matching 9 bases. V was pared by 4 bases and J by 8 bases, with 5 bases of the junction left unmatched. There are 12 residues in the CDR3. CDR1 and CDR2 (germline): SQVTM, ANQGSEA. The CDR3 DNA reads as TGCAGCGTTGTCGCTAGCGGGACTACCCAGTACTTC. This translates into CSVVASGTTQYF.

The V call is TRBV6-6, the J call TRBJ1-1; no definite D call. The CDR3 length is 13 residues. V shed 0 bases and J shed 1 base, with 3 bases lying between them. From germline, CDR1 is MNHNY and CDR2 SVGAGI (reference sequence). CDR3 amino acids: CASSYSANTEAFF. The DNA of the CDR3 is TGTGCCAGCAGTTACTCGGCGAACACTGAAGCTTTCTTT.

This chain links TRBV19 with TRBJ1-1; weak D call: TRBD1 (5 bases). CDR3 size: 15 residues. Trimming removed 7 bases at V and 0 bases at J, with 15 bases between. CDR1 is LNHDA, CDR2 SQIVND, per germline (reference sequence). The CDR3 reads CASTPSWGVNTEAFF. The DNA for the CDR3 is TGTGCCAGTACCCCCTCTTGGGGGGTGAACACTGAAGCTTTCTTT.

The chain links TRBV5-4 to TRBJ2-1; D is unresolved. With 0 bases removed from V and 6 bases from J, the gap between germline ends came to 4 bases. The germline V gene encodes CDR1 SGHNT and CDR2 YYREEE (reference sequence). The CDR3 length is 12 residues. The CDR3 sequence: CASSLAGNEQFF. In DNA form, the CDR3 reads TGTGCCAGCAGCTTGGCAGGCAATGAGCAGTTCTTC.

The CDR3 DNA reads TGTGCCAGTAGTATGGACTTTTTGCGCTCTGGGGCCAACGTCCTGACTTTC. The encoded protein is CASSMDFLRSGANVLTF. This chain joins TRBV19 and TRBJ2-6; a possible D gene is TRBD2 (5 bases). This CDR3 has 17 residues. V lost 3 bases and J lost 0, with 12 bases in between. The germline V gene has CDR1 LNHDA and CDR2 SQIVND (reference sequence).

The chain joins TRBV9 to TRBJ2-1, with TRBD2 matching 12 bases. CDR1 SGDLS and CDR2 YYNGEE come from the germline V gene. The V gene end was trimmed by 2 bases and the J gene end by 3 bases; junction bases not matched to a gene: 6. The CDR3 covers 17 residues. DNA for the CDR3: TGTGCCAGCAGCGTCAACCCTAGCGGGAGGGGCTACAATGAGCAGTTCTTC. It yields the protein CASSVNPSGRGYNEQFF.

This sequence joins TRBV6-1 and TRBJ2-1; D remains ambiguous. There are 13 residues in the CDR3. Trimming removed 3 bases from V and 2 bases from J, with 5 bases in between. Germline CDR1 is MNHNS and CDR2 is SASEGT. The chain's CDR3 is CASSDIPYNEQFF. The CDR3 DNA reads TGTGCCAGCAGTGACATTCCCTACAATGAGCAGTTCTTC.

This clone was recorded only once. The chain joins TRBV14 to TRBJ1-6; 7 bases align to TRBD1. V gave up 0 bases and J gave up 5 bases; unmatched junction bases: 4. The CDR3 totals 16 residues. Germline loops: CDR1 SGHDN, CDR2 FVKESK. The CDR3 is CASSQERTGNNSPLHF. The DNA of the CDR3 is TGTGCCAGCAGCCAAGAGAGGACAGGAAATAATTCACCCCTCCACTTT.

V gene TRBV6-5 combines with J gene TRBJ2-1; 11 bases map to TRBD2. V trimming: 4 bases; J trimming: 9 bases; junction bases outside the gene matches: 8. Per germline, CDR1 MNHEY and CDR2 SVGAGI. The CDR3 totals 15 residues. CDR3 protein: CASSSRLAGWGEQFF. The DNA for the CDR3 is TGTGCCAGCAGTTCGCGACTAGCGGGATGGGGTGAGCAGTTCTTC.

The chain links TRBV7-6 to TRBJ2-1; TRBD2 is a possible D gene (6 bases). V lost 5 bases to trimming and J lost 3 bases, with 20 bases between them. The CDR3 has 17 amino acids. CDR1 SGHVS and CDR2 FNYEAQ come from the germline V gene. CDR3 amino acids: CASSPKPSDSYYNEQFF. For the CDR3, the DNA is TGTGCCAGCAGCCCCAAGCCTAGCGACAGTTACTACAATGAGCAGTTCTTC. The full variable domain, rest sourced from reference TRBV7-6 and TRBJ2-1, is GAGVSQSPRYKVTKRGQDVALRCDPISGHVSLYWYRQALGQGPEFLTYFNYEAQQDKSGLPNDRFSAERPEGSISTLTIQRTEQRDSAMYRCASSPKPSDSYYNEQFFGPGTRLTVL.